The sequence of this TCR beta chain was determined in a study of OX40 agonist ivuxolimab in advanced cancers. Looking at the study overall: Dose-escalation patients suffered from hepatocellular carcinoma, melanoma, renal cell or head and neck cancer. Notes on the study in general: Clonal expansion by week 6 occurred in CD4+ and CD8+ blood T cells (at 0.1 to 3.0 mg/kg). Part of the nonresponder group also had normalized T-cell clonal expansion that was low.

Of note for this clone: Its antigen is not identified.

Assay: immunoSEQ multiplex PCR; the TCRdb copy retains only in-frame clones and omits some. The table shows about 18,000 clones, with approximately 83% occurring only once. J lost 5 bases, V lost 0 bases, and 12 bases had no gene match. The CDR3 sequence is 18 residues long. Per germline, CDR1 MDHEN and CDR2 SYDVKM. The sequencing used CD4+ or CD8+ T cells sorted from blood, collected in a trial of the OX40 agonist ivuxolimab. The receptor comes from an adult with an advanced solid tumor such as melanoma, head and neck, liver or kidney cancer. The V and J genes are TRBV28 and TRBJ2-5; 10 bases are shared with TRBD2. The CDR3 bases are TGTGCCAGCAGTTTATGGGCCTCTAGCGGGAGTACGAGGGAGACCCAGTACTTC. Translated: CASSLWASSGSTRETQYF.